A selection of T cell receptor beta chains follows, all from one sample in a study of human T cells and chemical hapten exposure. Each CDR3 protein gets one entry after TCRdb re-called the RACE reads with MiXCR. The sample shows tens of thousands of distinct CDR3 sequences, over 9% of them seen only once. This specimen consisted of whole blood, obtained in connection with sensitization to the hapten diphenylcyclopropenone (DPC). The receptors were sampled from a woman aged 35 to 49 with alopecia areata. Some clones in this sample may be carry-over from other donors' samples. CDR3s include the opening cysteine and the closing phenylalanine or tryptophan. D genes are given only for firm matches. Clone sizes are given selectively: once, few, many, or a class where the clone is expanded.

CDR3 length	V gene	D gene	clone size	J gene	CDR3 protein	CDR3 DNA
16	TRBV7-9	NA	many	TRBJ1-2	CASSPGGQTESYGYTF	TGTGCCAGCAGCCCCGGGGGACAAACAGAATCCTATGGCTACACCTTC
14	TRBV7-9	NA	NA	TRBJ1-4	CASGFKALNEKLFF	TGTGCCAGCGGTTTCAAGGCCCTTAATGAAAAACTGTTTTTT
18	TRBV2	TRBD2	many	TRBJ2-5	CASSEAVTSGGNAGTQYF	TGTGCCAGCAGTGAAGCGGTGACTAGCGGGGGGAATGCGGGGACCCAGTACTTC
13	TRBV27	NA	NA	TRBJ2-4	CASSLGLKNIQYF	TGTGCCAGCAGTCTGGGACTTAAAAACATTCAGTACTTC
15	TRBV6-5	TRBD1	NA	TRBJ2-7	CASSYSKQGNHEQYF	TGTGCCAGCAGTTACTCGAAACAGGGGAACCACGAGCAGTACTTC
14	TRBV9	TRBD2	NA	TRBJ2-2	CASSGSGGVRELFF	TGTGCCAGCAGCGGTAGCGGGGGGGTCCGGGAGCTGTTTTTT
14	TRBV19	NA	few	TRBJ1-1	CASTASGKGTEAFF	TGTGCCAGTACGGCTTCGGGGAAGGGTACTGAAGCTTTCTTT
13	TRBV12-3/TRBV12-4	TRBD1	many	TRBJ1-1	CASSLQGKAEAFF	TGTGCCAGCAGTCTACAGGGGAAGGCTGAAGCTTTCTTT
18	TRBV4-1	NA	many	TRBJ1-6	CASSQVDMGFVSDSPLHF	TGCGCCAGCAGCCAAGTTGATATGGGGTTCGTATCGGATTCACCCCTCCACTTT
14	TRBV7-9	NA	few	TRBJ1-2	CASSLAAANYGYTF	TGTGCCAGCAGCTTAGCCGCAGCTAACTATGGCTACACCTTC
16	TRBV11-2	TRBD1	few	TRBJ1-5	CASSLGMTGGVQPQHF	TGTGCCAGCAGCTTAGGGATGACAGGGGGCGTTCAGCCCCAGCATTTT
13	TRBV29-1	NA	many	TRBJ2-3	CSVEGWVADTQYF	TGCAGCGTCGAAGGGTGGGTGGCAGATACGCAGTATTTT
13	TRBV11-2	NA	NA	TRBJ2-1	CASSLGLGEEEFF	TGTGCCAGCAGCTTAGGGTTGGGGGAGGAAGAGTTCTTC
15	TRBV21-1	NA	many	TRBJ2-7	CASSTRKREEDEQYF	TGTGCCAGCAGCACACGAAAGCGGGAGGAGGACGAGCAGTACTTC
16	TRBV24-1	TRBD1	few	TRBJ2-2	CATSGSTGSGTGELFF	TGTGCCACCAGTGGCTCGACAGGGTCGGGCACCGGGGAGCTGTTTTTT
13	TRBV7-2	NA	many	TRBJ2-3	CASSFSRTDTQYF	TGTGCCAGCAGCTTTAGCCGGACAGATACGCAGTATTTT
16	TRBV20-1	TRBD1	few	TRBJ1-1	CSARTKDRGFRTEAFF	TGCAGTGCTAGAACAAAGGACAGGGGGTTCCGCACTGAAGCTTTCTTT
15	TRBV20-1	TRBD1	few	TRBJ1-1	CSARGTNRGDTEAFF	TGCAGTGCTAGAGGAACAAACAGGGGGGACACTGAAGCTTTCTTT
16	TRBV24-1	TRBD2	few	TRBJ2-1	CATSDAGTSDRYEQFF	TGTGCCACCAGTGACGCCGGGACTAGCGATCGATATGAGCAGTTCTTC
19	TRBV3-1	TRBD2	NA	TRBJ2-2	CASSQDLPVSGGVTGELFF	TGTGCCAGCAGCCAAGATCTACCCGTCAGCGGGGGCGTCACCGGGGAGCTGTTTTTT